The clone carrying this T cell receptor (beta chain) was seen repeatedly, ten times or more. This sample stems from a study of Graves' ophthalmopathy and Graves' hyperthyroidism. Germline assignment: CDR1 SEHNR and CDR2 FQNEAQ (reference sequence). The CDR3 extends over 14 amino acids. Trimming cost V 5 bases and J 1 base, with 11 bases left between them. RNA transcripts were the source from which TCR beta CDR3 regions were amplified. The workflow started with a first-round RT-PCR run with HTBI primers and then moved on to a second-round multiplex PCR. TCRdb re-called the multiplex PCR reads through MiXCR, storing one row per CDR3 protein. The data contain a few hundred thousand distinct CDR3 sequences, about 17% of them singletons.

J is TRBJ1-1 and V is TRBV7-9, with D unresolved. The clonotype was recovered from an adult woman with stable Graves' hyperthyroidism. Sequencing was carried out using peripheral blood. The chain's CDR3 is CASSPLGRNTEAFF. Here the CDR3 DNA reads TGTGCCAGCAGCCCCTTAGGAAGGAACACTGAAGCTTTCTTT.